This T cell receptor beta chain was profiled in a study of blood T cells in healthy people across ages. Using a J-beta primer mix together with a sample-barcoded 5' primer, a second PCR was run for roughly 7 to 12 cycles. TCRdb called the 5' RACE reads again in MiXCR, with one record for every CDR3 protein. The repertoire holds roughly 800,000 distinct CDR3 sequences, with nearly 60% as singletons. CDR1 and CDR2 (germline): ENHRY, SYGVKD. The CDR3 length is 14 residues. The V gene end was trimmed by 4 bases and the J gene end by 7 bases; junction bases not matched to a gene: 5. The sequenced sample was blood. The gene calls are TRBV10-3 and TRBJ2-1; 9 bases match TRBD2. This TCR was sampled from a man aged 30-40 years in good health. The CDR3 coding sequence is TGTGCCATCAGTGTCTCTAGCGGGATTAATGAGCAGTTCTTC. Translation gives CAISVSSGINEQFF.